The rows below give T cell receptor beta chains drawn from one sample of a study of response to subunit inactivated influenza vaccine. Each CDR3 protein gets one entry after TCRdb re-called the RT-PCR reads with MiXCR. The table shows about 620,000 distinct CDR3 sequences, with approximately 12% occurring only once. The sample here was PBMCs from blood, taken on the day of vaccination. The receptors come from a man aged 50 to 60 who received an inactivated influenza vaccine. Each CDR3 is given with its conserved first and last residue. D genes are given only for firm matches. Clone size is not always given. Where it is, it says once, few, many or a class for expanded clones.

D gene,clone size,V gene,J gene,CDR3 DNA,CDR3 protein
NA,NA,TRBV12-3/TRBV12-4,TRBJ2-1,TGTGCCAGCAGTTTCGATAACAGCTACAATGAGCAGATCTTC,CASSFDNSYNEQIF
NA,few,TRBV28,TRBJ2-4,TGTGCCAGCAGTGGCGACAGGACCTTAGCCAAAAACATTCAGTACTTC,CASSGDRTLAKNIQYF
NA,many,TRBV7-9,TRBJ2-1,TGTGCCAGCAGCTTAAACGCGTACAATGAGCAGTTCTTC,CASSLNAYNEQFF
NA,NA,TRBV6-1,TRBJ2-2,TGTGCCAGCAGGAGAACAGGGAGATGGGACACCGGGGAGCTGTTTTTT,CASRRTGRWDTGELFF
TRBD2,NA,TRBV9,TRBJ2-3,TGTGCCAGCAGCTCCGCGGGGGTGACCACAGATACGCAGTATTTT,CASSSAGVTTDTQYF
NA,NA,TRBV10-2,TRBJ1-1,TGCGCCAGCAGTGAAAACCGGGACACTGAAGCTTTCTTT,CASSENRDTEAFF
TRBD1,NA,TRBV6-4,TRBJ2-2,TGTGCCAGCAGTGGGCCCGGGACAGGGGTGAACACCGGGGAGCTGTTTTTT,CASSGPGTGVNTGELFF
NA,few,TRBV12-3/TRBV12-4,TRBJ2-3,TGTGCCAGCAGGCCAACAGGCTACACAGATACGCAGTATTTT,CASRPTGYTDTQYF
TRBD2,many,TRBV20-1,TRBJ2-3,TGCAGTGCTAGAGATCATCAGGGGCTCAATAGCGGGGGGGGCACAGATACGCAGTATTTT,CSARDHQGLNSGGGTDTQYF
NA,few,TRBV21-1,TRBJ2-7,TGTGCCAGCAGGGCACAGGAGAGCTCCTACGAGCAGTACTTC,CASRAQESSYEQYF
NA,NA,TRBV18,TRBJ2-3,TGTGCCAGCTCACCACAGGGCGAAGATACGCAGTATTTT,CASSPQGEDTQYF
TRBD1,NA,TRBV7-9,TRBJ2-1,TGTGCCAGCAGCGCACTCCGGGACAGGGGGCAAGTCGGTGAGCAGTTCTTC,CASSALRDRGQVGEQFF
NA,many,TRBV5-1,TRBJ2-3,TGCGCCAGCAGCTTAGGATCGCTAGCACAGAGCACAGATACGCAGTATTTT,CASSLGSLAQSTDTQYF
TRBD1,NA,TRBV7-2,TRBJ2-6,TGTGCCAGCAGCTTAGGACAGGGTATTCCTGGGGCCAACGTCCTGACTTTC,CASSLGQGIPGANVLTF
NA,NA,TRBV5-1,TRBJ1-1,TGCGCCAGCGGACGACAGAACACTGAAGCTTTCTTT,CASGRQNTEAFF
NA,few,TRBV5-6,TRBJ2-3,TGTGCCAGCAGCGGGCGTGACGGGAGCATCAATACGCAGTATTTT,CASSGRDGSINTQYF